This T cell receptor beta chain is from a study of cytomegalovirus exposure and HLA in healthy donors. The PCR ran on 60 Vbeta and 13 Jbeta primers. Measured with immunoSEQ multiplex PCR; TCRdb has only the in-frame clones, and not every one. The data show about 270,000 clones, with roughly two thirds seen just once and under 2.5% held by the top ten. V was pared by 5 bases and J by 2 bases, with 7 bases of the junction left unmatched. The CDR3 totals 16 residues. In germline, CDR1 is MNHNY, CDR2 SVGAGI (reference sequence). The V call is TRBV6-6, the J call TRBJ2-1; 9 bases line up with TRBD1. Sequencing was done on a sample of PBMCs. This receptor was taken from a female donor in good health and CMV-seronegative. The CDR3 loop reads CASSTGDRETYNEQFF. The CDR3 region has the DNA TGTGCCAGCAGTACCGGGGACAGGGAAACCTACAATGAGCAGTTCTTC.